This T cell receptor (beta chain) was captured by sequencing in a study of blood T cell repertoires in COVID-19. The data were produced by immunoSEQ multiplex PCR, yet TCRdb's version contains in-frame clones alone and is incomplete. The sample includes 100,000 or so clones, roughly 71% of them seen just once. V dropped 6 bases and J dropped 2; count of bases not matched to a gene: 11. CDR3 length: 16 residues. The germline gives CDR1 MNHEY, CDR2 SVGEGT. The specimen was peripheral blood. The chain joins TRBV6-2 or TRBV6-3 to TRBJ1-1; TRBD1 aligns across 8 bases. The clonotype comes from a man older than 75 with acute or convalescent COVID-19. CDR3 in DNA: TGTGCCAGCAGCTATCCGGGACAGGAGATAAACACTGAAGCTTTCTTT. As protein: CASSYPGQEINTEAFF.